This entry is about one T cell receptor beta chain. The source of the sample is a study of cytomegalovirus exposure and HLA in healthy donors. This CDR3 is 13 amino acids long. Trimming shortened V by 11 bases and J by 1 base, and 14 bases separated the two germline ends. Germline values: CDR1 SNHLY, CDR2 FYNNEI. Use of 60 Vbeta and 13 Jbeta primers characterized the PCR. The authors' processing: Later, some 79 million unique TCR beta chains were counted in an analysis, and around 11 million of them were shared. Measured with immunoSEQ multiplex PCR; TCRdb has only the in-frame clones, and not every one. V and J calls and clone size are copied from that table; D and trimming were computed from the DNA. The table lists about 120,000 clones, 55% to 75% of them singletons.

The receptor's source is a woman between 40 and 55 years old in good health and CMV-seropositive. The chain employs TRBV2 and TRBJ1-1; D gene ambiguous. Sequencing used PBMCs. CDR3 coding DNA: TGTGCCGCGGAAAAGCGGGGGAACACTGAAGCTTTCTTT. It translates to CAAEKRGNTEAFF.